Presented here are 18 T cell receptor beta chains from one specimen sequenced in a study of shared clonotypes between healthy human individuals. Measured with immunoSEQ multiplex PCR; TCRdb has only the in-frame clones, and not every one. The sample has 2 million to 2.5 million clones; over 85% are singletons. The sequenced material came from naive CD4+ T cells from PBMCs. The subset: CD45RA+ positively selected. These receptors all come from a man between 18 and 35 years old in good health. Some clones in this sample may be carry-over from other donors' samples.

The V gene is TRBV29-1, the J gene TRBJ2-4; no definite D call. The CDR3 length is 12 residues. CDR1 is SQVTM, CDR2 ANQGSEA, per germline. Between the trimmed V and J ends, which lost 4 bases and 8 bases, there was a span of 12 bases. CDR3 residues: CSVVAGLDIQYF. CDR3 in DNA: TGCAGCGTTGTTGCAGGCTTGGACATTCAGTACTTC.

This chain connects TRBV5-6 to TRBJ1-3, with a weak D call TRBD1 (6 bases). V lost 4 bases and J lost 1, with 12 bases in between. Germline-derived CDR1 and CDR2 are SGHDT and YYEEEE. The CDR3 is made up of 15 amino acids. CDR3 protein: CASSRWDNSGNTIYF. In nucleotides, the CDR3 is TGTGCCAGCAGCAGATGGGACAATTCTGGAAACACCATATATTTT.

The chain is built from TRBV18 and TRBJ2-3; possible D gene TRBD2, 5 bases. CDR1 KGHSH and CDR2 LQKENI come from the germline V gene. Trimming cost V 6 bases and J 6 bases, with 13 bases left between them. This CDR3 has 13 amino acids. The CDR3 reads CASSPSRRDTQYF. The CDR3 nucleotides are TGTGCCAGCTCTCCCTCAAGGAGGGATACGCAGTATTTT.

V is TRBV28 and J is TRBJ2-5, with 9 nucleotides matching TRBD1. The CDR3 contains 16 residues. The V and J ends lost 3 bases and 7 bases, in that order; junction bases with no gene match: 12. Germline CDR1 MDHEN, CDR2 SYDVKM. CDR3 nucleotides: TGTGCCAGCAGTTTTCTCGGGGGACAGGGTGCACGGACCCAGTACTTC. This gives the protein CASSFLGGQGARTQYF.

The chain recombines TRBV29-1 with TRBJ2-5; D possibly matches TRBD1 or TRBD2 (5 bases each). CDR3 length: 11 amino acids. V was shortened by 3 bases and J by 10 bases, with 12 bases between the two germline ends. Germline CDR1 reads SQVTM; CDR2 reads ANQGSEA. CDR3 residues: CSVEGRGGQYF. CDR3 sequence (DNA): TGCAGCGTTGAGGGGCGCGGAGGCCAGTACTTC.

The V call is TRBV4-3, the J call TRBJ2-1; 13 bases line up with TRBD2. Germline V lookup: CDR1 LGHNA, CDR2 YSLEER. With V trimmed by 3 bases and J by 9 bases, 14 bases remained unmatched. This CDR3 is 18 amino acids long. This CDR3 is CASSHPGRTSGRFGEQFF. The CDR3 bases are TGCGCCAGCAGCCACCCGGGCCGGACTAGCGGGAGATTCGGTGAGCAGTTCTTC.

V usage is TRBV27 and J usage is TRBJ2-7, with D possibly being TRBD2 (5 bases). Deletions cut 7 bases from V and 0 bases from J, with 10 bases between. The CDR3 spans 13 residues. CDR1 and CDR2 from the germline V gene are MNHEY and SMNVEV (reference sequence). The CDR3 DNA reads TGTGCCAGCACTTCGGGAAACTCCTACGAGCAGTACTTC. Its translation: CASTSGNSYEQYF.

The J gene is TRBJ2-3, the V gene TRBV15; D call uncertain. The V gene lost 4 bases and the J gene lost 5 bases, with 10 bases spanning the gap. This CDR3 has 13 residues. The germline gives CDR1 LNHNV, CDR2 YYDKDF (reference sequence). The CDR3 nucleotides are TGTGCCACCAGCATGAATTTAGAAGATACGCAGTATTTT. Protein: CATSMNLEDTQYF.

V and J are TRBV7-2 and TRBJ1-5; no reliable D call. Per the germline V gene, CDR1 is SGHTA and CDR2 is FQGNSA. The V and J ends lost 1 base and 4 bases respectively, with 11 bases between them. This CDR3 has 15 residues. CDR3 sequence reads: CASSLGSQANQPQHF. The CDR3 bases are TGTGCCAGCAGCTTAGGAAGTCAGGCTAATCAGCCCCAGCATTTT.

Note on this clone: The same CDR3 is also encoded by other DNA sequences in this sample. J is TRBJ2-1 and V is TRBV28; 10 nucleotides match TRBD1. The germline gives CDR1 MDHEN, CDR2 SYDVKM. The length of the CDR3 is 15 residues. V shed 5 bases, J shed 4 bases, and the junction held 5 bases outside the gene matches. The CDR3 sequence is CASSPGQGPYNEQFF. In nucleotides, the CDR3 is TGTGCCAGCAGTCCGGGACAGGGGCCTTACAATGAGCAGTTCTTC.

CDR3 nucleotides: TGTGCCAGCCGAGGGACTAGCGGGGACTACGAGCAGTACTTC. This codes for CASRGTSGDYEQYF. This rearrangement joins TRBV28 to TRBJ2-7, with TRBD2 matching over 13 bases. The CDR3 has 14 residues. Germline lookup yields CDR1 MDHEN and CDR2 SYDVKM. J lost 3 bases, V lost 8 bases, and 4 bases had no gene match.

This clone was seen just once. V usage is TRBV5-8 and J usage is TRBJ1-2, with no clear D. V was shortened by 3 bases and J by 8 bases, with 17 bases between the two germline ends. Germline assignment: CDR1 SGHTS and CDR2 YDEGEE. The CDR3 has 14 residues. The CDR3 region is CASSWGDNSGGYTF. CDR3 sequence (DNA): TGTGCCAGCAGCTGGGGAGACAATAGTGGGGGCTACACCTTC.

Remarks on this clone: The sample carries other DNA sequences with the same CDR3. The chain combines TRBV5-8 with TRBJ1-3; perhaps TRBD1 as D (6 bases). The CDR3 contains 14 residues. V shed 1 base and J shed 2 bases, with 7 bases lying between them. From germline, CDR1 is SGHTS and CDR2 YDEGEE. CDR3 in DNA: TGTGCCAGCAGCTTGCCAGGGGCTGGAAACACCATATATTTT. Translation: CASSLPGAGNTIYF.

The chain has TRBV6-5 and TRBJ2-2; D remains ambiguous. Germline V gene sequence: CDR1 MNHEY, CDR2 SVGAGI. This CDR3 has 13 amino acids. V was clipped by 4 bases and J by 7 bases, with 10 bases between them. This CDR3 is CASSFDAGGELFF. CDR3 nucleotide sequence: TGTGCCAGCAGTTTCGATGCCGGCGGGGAGCTGTTTTTT.

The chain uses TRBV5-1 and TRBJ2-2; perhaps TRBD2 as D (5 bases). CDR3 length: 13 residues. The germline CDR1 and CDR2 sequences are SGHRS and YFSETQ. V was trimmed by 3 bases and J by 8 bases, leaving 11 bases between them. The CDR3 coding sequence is TGCGCCAGCAGCTCACCGGGGTTGGGGGAGCTGTTTTTT. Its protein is CASSSPGLGELFF. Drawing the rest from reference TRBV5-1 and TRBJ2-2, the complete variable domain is KAGVTQTPRYLIKTRGQQVTLSCSPISGHRSVSWYQQTPGQGLQFLFEYFSETQRNKGNFPGRFSGRQFSNSRSEMNVSTLELGDSALYLCASSSPGLGELFFGEGSRLTVL.

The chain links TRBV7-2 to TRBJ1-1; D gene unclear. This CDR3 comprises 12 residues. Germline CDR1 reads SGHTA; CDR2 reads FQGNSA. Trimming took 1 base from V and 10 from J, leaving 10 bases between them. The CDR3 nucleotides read TGTGCCAGCAGCTTAGAAGGACTGAGAGCTTTCTTT. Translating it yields CASSLEGLRAFF.

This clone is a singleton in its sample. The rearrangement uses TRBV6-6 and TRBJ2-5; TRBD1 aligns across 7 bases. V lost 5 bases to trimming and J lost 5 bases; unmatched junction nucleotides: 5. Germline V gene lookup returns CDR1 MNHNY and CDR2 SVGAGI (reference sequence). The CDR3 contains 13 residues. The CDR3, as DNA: TGTGCCAGCAGTCTAACAGGGGTGGAGACCCAGTACTTC. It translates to CASSLTGVETQYF.

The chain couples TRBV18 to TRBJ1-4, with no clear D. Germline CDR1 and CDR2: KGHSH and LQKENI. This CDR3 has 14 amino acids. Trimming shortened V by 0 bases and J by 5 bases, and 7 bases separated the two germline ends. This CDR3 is CASSPPDGNEKLFF. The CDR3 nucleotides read TGTGCCAGCTCACCACCGGACGGGAATGAAAAACTGTTTTTT.